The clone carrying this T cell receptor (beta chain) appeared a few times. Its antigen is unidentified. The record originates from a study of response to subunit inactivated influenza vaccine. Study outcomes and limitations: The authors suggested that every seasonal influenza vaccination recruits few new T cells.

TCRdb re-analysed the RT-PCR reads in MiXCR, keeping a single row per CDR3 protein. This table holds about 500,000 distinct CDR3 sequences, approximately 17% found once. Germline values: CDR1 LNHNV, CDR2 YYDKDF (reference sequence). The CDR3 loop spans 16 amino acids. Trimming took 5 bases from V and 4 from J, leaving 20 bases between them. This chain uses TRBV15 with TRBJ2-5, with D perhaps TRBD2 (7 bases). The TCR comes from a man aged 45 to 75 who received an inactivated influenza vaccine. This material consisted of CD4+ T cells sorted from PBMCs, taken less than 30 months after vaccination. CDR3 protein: CATSRGVAGEGETQYF. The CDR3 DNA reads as TGTGCCACCAGCCGAGGGGTGGCAGGGGAGGGAGAGACCCAGTACTTC.